This T cell receptor (beta chain) is drawn from a study of monozygotic twins with inflammatory bowel disease. Whole-study results and caveats: Immunosuppressive treatment differences may have increased patient repertoire variability. Especially with disease activity, IBD patients had fewer clonotypes in common with others than healthy twins did.

One entry per CDR3 protein, without DNA, is what TCRdb gives after re-calling the 5' RACE reads. The sample has 110,000 to 150,000 distinct CDR3 sequences; the top ten hold roughly 1.2%. Whole blood, unsorted for T cells, was the source of total RNA. A word on this clonotype: Its antigen is not known.

Sequenced sample: blood. The source of this sequence is a human donor with ulcerative colitis or Crohn's disease, or a healthy co-twin of an affected twin (not recorded which).

CDR3 region: CASSFWRAPNTGELFF. The J gene is TRBJ2-2, the V gene TRBV28; the D call from TCRdb, TRBD2, cannot be confirmed without DNA. CDR1 MDHEN and CDR2 SYDVKM come from the germline V gene. The CDR3 has 16 residues. Combining the CDR3 with reference TRBV28 and TRBJ2-2 gives the whole variable domain DVKVTQSSRYLVKRTGEKVFLECVQDMDHENMFWYRQDPGLGLRLIYFSYDVKMKEKGDIPEGYSVSREKKERFSLILESASTNQTSMYLCASSFWRAPNTGELFFGEGSRLTVL.